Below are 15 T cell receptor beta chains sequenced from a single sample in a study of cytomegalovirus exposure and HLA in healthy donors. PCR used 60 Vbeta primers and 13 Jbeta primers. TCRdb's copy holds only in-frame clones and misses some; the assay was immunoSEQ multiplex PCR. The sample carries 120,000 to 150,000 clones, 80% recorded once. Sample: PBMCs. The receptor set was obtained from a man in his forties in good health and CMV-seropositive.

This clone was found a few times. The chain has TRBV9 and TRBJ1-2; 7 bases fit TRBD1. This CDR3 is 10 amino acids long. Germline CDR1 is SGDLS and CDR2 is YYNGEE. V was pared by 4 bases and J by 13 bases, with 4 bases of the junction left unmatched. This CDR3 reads CASSSRQGTF. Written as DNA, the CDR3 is TGTGCCAGCAGCTCCCGACAGGGCACCTTC.

Here the CDR3 DNA reads TGCAGCGCACAGGGGGCGGCCGGCTACAATGAGCAGTTCTTC. This sequence encodes CSAQGAAGYNEQFF. V is TRBV29-1 and J is TRBJ2-1; TRBD1 matches 9 bases. This CDR3 region has 14 residues. V dropped 7 bases and J dropped 3; count of bases not matched to a gene: 7. Germline CDR1 is SQVTM and CDR2 is ANQGSEA.

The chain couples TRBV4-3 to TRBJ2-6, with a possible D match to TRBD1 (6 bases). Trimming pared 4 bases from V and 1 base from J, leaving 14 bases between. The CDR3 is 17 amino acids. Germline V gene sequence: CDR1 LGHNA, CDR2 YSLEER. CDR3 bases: TGCGCCAGCAGCCTGGACGCACAGGGTTCTGGGGCCAACGTCCTGACTTTC. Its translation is CASSLDAQGSGANVLTF.

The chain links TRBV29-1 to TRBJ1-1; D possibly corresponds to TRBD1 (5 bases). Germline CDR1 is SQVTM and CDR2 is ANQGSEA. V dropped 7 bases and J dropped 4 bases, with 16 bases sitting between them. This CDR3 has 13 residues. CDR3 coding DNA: TGCAGCGCCATACTCGGGGGATCCACTGAAGCTTTCTTT. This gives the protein CSAILGGSTEAFF.

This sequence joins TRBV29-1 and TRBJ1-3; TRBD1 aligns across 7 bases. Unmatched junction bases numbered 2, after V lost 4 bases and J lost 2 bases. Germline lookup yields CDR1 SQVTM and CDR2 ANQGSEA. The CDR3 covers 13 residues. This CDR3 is CSVGQGAGNTIYF. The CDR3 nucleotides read TGCAGCGTTGGACAGGGCGCTGGAAACACCATATATTTT.

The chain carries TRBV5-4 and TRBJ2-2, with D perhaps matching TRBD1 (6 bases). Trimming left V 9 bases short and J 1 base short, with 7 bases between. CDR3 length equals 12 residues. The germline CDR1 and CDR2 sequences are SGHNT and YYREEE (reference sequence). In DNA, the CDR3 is TGTGCCACACAGGGGAACACCGGGGAGCTGTTTTTT. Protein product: CATQGNTGELFF.

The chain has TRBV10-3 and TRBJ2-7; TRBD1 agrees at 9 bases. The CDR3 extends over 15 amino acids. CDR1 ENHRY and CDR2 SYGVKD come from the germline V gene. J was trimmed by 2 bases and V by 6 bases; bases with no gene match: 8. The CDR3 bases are TGTGCCATCAGGAAACCGGGACAGGGACCCTACGAGCAGTACTTC. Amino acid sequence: CAIRKPGQGPYEQYF.

This chain's CDR3 is CASSPAEGRDNEQFF. For the CDR3, the DNA is TGTGCCAGCAGCCCAGCTGAAGGCAGGGACAATGAGCAGTTCTTC. The V and J genes are TRBV11-1 and TRBJ2-1, with a weak D call TRBD1 (5 bases). Looked up from germline, CDR1 is SGHAT and CDR2 is FQDESV (reference sequence). Trimming pared 5 bases from V and 5 bases from J, leaving 16 bases between. The CDR3 runs 15 residues.

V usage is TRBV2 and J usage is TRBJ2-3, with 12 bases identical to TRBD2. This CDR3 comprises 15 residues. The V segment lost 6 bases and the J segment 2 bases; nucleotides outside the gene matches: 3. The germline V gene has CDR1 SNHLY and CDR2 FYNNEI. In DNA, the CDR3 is TGTGCCAGCAGGGGGACTAGCGGGCTCACAGATACGCAGTATTTT. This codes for CASRGTSGLTDTQYF. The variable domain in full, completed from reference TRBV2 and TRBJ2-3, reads EPEVTQTPSHQVTQMGQEVILRCVPISNHLYFYWYRQILGQKVEFLVSFYNNEISEKSEIFDDQFSVERPDGSNFTLKIRSTKLEDSAMYFCASRGTSGLTDTQYFGPGTRLTVL.

The CDR3 loop reads CASSYYGRGGTEAFF. In DNA, the CDR3 is TGTGCCAGCAGTTACTACGGCAGGGGAGGGACTGAAGCTTTCTTT. The chain joins TRBV6-5 to TRBJ1-1; D perhaps matches TRBD1 (6 bases). Deletions cut 1 base from V and 5 bases from J, with 14 bases between. Looked up from germline, CDR1 is MNHEY and CDR2 is SVGAGI. The length of the CDR3 is 15 residues.

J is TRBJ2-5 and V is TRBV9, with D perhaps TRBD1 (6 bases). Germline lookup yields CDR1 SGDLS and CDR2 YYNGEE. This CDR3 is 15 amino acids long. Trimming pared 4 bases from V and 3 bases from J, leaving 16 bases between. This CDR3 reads CASSPWTQGKETQYF. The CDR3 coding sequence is TGTGCCAGCAGCCCTTGGACTCAGGGGAAAGAGACCCAGTACTTC.

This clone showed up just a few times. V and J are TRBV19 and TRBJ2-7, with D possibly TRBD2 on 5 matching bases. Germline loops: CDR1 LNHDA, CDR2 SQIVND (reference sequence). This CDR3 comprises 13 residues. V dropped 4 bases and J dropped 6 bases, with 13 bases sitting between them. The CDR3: CASSTGLAGEQYF. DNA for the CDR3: TGTGCCAGTAGTACAGGACTCGCGGGCGAGCAGTACTTC.

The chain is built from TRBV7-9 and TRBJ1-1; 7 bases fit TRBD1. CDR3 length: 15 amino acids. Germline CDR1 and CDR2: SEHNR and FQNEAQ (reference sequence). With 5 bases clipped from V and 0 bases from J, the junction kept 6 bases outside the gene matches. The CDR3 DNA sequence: TGTGCCAGCAGCAACGGACAGGTCTTGAACACTGAAGCTTTCTTT. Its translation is CASSNGQVLNTEAFF.

CDR3 residues: CAWSVWGDRGEKLFF. The CDR3 nucleotides are TGTGCCTGGAGTGTATGGGGGGACAGGGGCGAAAAACTGTTTTTT. The V call is TRBV30, the J call TRBJ1-4; 10 bases fit TRBD1. The CDR3 has 15 amino acids. CDR1 is GTSNPN and CDR2 is SVGIG in the germline V gene (reference sequence). V was clipped by 0 bases and J by 8 bases; unmatched bases: 6.

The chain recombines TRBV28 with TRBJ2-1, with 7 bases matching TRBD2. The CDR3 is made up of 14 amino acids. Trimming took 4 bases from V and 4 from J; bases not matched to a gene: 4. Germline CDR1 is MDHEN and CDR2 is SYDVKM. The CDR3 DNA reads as TGTGCCAGCAGTTGGGCGGGGGAGTACAATGAGCAGTTCTTC. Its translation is CASSWAGEYNEQFF.